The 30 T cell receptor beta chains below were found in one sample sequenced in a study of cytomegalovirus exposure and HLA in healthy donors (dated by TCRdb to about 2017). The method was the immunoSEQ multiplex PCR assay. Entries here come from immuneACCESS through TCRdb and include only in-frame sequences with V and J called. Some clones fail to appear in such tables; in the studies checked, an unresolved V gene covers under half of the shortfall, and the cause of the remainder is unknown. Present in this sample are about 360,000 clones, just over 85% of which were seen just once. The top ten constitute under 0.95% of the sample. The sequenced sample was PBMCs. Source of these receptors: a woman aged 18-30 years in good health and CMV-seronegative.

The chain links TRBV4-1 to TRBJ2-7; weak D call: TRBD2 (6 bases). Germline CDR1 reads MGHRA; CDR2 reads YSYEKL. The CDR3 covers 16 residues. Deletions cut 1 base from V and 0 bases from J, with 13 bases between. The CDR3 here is CASSQVGGVTSYEQYF. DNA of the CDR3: TGCGCCAGCAGCCAAGTTGGAGGGGTGACCTCCTACGAGCAGTACTTC.

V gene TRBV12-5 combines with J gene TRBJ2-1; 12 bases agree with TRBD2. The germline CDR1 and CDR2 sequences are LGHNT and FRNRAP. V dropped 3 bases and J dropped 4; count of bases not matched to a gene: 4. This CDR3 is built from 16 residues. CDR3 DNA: TGTGCTAGTGGTTTTCTCGGGACTAGCGGGTACAATGAGCAGTTCTTC. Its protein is CASGFLGTSGYNEQFF.

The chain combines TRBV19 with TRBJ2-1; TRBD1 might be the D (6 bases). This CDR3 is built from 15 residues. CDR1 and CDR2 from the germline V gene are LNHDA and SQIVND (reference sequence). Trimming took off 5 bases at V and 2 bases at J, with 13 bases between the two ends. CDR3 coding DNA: TGTGCCAGTAGTCTAGTACCAGGGGCCTACAATGAGCAGTTCTTC. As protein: CASSLVPGAYNEQFF.

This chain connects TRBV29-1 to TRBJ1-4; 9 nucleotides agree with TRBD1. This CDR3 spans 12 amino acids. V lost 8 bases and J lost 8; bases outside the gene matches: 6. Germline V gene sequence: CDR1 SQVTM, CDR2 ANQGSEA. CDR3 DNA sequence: TGCAGCACCCGGGACAGGGTGGAAAAACTGTTTTTT. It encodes CSTRDRVEKLFF.

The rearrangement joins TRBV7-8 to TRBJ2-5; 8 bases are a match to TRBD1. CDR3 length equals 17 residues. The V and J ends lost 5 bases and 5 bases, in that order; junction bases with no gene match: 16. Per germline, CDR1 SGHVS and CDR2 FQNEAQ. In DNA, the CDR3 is TGTGCCAGCAGCCAGGACAGGGAACCTAACCTCGAGGAGACCCAGTACTTC. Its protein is CASSQDREPNLEETQYF.

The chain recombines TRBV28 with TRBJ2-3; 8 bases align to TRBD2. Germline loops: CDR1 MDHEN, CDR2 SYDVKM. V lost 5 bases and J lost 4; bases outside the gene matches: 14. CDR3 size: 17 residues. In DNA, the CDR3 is TGTGCCAGCAGTCCCCTTCCTAGCGGGCGGCGGGCAGATACGCAGTATTTT. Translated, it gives CASSPLPSGRRADTQYF.

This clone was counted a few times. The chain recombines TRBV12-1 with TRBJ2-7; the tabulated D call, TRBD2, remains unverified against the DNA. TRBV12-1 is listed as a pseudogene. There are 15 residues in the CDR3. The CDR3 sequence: CASSRGLAACYEQYF. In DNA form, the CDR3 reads TGTGCCAGCAGCAGGGGACTAGCGGCGTGTTACGAGCAGTACTTC.

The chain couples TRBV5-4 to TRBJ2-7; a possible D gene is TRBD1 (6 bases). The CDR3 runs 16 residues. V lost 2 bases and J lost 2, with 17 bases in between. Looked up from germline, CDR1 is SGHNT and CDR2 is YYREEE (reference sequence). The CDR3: CASSFSGTRGPYEQYF. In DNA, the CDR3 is TGTGCCAGCAGCTTCTCCGGGACAAGGGGCCCCTACGAGCAGTACTTC. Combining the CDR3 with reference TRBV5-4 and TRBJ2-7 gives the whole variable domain ETGVTQSPTHLIKTRGQQVTLRCSSQSGHNTVSWYQQALGQGPQFIFQYYREEENGRGNFPPRFSGLQFPNYSSELNVNALELDDSALYLCASSFSGTRGPYEQYFGPGTRLTVT.

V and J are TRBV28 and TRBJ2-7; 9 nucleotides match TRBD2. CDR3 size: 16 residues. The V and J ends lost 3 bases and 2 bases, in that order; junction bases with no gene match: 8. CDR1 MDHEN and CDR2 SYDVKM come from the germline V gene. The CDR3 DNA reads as TGTGCCAGCAGTTTGGTGACTAGCGGAGCGACCTACGAGCAGTACTTC. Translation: CASSLVTSGATYEQYF.

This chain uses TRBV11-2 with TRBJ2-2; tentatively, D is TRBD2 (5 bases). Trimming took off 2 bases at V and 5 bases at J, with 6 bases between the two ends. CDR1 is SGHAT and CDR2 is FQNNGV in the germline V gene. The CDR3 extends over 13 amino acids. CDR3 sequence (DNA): TGTGCCAGCAGCTTAAGGGAGACCGGGGAGCTGTTTTTT. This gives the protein CASSLRETGELFF.

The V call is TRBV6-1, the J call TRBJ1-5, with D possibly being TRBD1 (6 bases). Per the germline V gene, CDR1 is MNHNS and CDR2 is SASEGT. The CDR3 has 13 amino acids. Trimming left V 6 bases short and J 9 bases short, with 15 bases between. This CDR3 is CASSEIQGSPQHF. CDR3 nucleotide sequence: TGTGCCAGCAGCGAGATACAGGGCTCGCCCCAGCATTTT.

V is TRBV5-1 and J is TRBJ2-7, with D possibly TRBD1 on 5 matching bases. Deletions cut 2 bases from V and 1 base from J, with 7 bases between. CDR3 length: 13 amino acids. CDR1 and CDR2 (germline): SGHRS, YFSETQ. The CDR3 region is CASSLDRSYEQYF. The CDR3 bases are TGCGCCAGCAGCTTAGACAGATCCTACGAGCAGTACTTC. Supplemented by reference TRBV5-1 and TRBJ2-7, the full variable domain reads KAGVTQTPRYLIKTRGQQVTLSCSPISGHRSVSWYQQTPGQGLQFLFEYFSETQRNKGNFPGRFSGRQFSNSRSEMNVSTLELGDSALYLCASSLDRSYEQYFGPGTRLTVT.

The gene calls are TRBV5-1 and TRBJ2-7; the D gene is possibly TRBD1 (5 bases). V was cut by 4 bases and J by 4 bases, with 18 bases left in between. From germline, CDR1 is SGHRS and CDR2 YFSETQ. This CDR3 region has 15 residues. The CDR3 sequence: CASSSLQGVQYEQYF. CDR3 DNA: TGCGCCAGCAGCAGTCTTCAGGGCGTCCAGTACGAGCAGTACTTC.

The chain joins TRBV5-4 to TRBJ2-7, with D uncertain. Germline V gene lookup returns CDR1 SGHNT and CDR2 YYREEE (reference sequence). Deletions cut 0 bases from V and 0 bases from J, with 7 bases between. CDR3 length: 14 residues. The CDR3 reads CASSLVESSYEQYF. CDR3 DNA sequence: TGTGCCAGCAGCTTGGTAGAATCCTCCTACGAGCAGTACTTC.

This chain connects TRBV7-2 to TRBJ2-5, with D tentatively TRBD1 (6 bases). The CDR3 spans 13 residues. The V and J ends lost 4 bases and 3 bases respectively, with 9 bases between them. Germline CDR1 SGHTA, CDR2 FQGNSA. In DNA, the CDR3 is TGTGCCAGCAGCTCTCCAGGGGAAGAGACCCAGTACTTC. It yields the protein CASSSPGEETQYF.

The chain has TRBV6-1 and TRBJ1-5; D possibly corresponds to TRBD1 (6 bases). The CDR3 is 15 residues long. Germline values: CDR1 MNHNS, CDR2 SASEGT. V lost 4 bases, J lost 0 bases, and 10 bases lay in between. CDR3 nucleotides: TGTGCCAGCAGTGCGCAGGGGAATAGCAATCAGCCCCAGCATTTT. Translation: CASSAQGNSNQPQHF.

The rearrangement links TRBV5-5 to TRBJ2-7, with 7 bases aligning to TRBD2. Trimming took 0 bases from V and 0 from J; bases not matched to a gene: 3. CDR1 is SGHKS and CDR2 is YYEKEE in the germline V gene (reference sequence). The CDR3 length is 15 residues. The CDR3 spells CASSLGGSLSYEQYF. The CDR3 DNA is TGTGCCAGCAGCTTGGGCGGGAGCCTCTCCTACGAGCAGTACTTC.

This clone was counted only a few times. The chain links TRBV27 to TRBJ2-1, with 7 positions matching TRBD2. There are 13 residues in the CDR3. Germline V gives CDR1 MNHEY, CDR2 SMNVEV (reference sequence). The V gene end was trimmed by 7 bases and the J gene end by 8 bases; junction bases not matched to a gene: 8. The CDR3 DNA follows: TGTGCCAGCAAGCTGACTAGCTCGCATGAGCAGTTCTTC. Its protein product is CASKLTSSHEQFF.

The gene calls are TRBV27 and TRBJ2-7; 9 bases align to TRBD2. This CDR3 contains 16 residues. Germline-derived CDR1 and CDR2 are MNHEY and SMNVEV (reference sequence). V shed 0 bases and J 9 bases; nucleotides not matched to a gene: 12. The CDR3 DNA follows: TGTGCCAGCAGTTTATCCTCCGGGACTAGCTTAACTGGGCAGTACTTC. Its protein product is CASSLSSGTSLTGQYF.

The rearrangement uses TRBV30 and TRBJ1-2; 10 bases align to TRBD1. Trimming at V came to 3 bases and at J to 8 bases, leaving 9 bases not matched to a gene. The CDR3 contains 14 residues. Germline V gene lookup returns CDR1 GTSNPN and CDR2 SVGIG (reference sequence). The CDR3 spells CAWSATGGLRGYTF. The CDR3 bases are TGTGCCTGGAGCGCGACAGGGGGCCTCCGGGGCTACACCTTC. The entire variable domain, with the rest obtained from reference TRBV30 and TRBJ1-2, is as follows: SQTIHQWPATLVQPVGSPLSLECTVEGTSNPNLYWYRQAAGRGLQLLFYSVGIGQISSEVPQNLSASRPQDRQFILSSKKLLLSDSGFYLCAWSATGGLRGYTFGSGTRLTVV.

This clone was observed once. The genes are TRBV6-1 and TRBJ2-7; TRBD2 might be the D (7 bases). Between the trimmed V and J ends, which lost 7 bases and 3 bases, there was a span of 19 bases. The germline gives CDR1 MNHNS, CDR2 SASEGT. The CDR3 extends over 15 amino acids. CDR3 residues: CASTSYAGAVYEQYF. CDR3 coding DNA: TGTGCCAGCACCTCCTATGCGGGGGCGGTCTACGAGCAGTACTTC.

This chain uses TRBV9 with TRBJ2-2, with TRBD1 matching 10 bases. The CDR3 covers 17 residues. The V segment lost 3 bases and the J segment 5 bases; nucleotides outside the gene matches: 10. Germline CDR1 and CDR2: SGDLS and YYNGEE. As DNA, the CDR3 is TGTGCCAGCAGCGAAGACAGGGGGCGAAGTGGGACCGGGGAGCTGTTTTTT. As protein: CASSEDRGRSGTGELFF.

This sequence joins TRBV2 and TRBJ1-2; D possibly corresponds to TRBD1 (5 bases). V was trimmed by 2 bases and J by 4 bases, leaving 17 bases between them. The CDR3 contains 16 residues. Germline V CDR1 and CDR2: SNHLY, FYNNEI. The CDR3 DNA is TGTGCCAGCAGTGAATCATCAGCCAGGGTCTCCTATGGCTACACCTTC. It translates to CASSESSARVSYGYTF.

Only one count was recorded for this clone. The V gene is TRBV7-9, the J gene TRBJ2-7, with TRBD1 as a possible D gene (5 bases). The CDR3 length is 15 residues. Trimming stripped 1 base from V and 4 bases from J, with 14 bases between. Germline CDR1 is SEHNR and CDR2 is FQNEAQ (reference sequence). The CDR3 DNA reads TGTGCCAGCAGCTTAGGTTCGCTAGGGGTTTACGAGCAGTACTTC. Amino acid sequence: CASSLGSLGVYEQYF.

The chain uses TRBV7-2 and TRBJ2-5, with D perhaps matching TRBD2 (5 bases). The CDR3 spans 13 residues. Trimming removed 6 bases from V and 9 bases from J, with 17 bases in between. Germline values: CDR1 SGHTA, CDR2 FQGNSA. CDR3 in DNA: TGTGCCAGCAGACTTGGACGGACTCAAGCCCAGTACTTC. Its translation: CASRLGRTQAQYF. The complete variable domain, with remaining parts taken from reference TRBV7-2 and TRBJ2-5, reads GAGVSQSPSNKVTEKGKDVELRCDPISGHTALYWYRQSLGQGLEFLIYFQGNSAPDKSGLPSDRFSAERTGGSVSTLTIQRTQQEDSAVYLCASRLGRTQAQYFGPGTRLLVL.

This CDR3 is CASSFTSGGTNQPQHF. In DNA form, the CDR3 reads TGTGCCAGCAGTTTCACCTCAGGGGGGACAAATCAGCCCCAGCATTTT. The rearrangement uses TRBV28 and TRBJ1-5; TRBD1 aligns across 7 bases. The CDR3 has 16 amino acids. The J segment lost 4 bases and the V segment lost 3 bases, leaving 9 bases of the junction unmatched. Germline CDR1 MDHEN, CDR2 SYDVKM.

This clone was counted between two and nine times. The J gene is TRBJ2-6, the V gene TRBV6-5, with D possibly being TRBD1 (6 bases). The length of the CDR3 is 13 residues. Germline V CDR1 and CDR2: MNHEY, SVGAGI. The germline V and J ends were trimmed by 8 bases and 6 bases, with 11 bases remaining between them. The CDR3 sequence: CASATGSANVLTF. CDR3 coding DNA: TGTGCCAGCGCAACAGGGTCGGCCAACGTCCTGACTTTC.

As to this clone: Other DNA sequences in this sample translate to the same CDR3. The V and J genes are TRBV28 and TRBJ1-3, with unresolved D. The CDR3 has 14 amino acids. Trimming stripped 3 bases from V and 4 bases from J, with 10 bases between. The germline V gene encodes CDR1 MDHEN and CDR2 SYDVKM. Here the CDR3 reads CASSFPGSGNTIYF. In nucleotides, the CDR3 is TGTGCCAGCAGTTTTCCGGGTTCCGGAAACACCATATATTTT.

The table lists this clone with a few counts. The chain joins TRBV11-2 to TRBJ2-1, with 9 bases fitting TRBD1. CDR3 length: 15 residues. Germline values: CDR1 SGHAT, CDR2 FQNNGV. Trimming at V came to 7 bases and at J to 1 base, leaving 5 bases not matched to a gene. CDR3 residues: CASNSGQGSYNEQFF. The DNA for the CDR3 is TGTGCCAGCAACTCGGGACAGGGTTCCTACAATGAGCAGTTCTTC.

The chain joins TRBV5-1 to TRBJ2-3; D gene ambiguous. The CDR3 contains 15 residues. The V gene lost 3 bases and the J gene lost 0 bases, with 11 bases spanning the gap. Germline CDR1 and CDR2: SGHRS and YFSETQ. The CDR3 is CASSSTPASTDTQYF. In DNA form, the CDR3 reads TGCGCCAGCAGCTCCACTCCCGCTAGCACAGATACGCAGTATTTT.